The rows below give T cell receptor beta chains drawn from one sample of a study of T cells in Graves' hyperthyroidism and ophthalmopathy. TCRdb independently ran MiXCR on the multiplex PCR reads; one entry per CDR3 protein. The sample comprises 600,000 to 800,000 distinct CDR3 sequences, roughly a third of which are singletons, and around 32% rests with the top ten. Sequencing used blood. The receptors were sampled from a woman in her forties with Graves' hyperthyroidism. CDR3s include the opening cysteine and the closing phenylalanine or tryptophan. D genes are given only for firm matches. Clone size, where shown, is once, few, many, or a class for clones that have expanded.

TRBV6-5	TRBJ1-2	-	-	CASSYGGLYGYTF	TGTGCCAGCAGTTACGGCGGCCTCTATGGCTACACCTTC
TRBV12-3/TRBV12-4	TRBJ2-5	few	TRBD1	CASSLLATGTETQYF	TGTGCCAGCAGTCTGTTGGCGACAGGGACAGAGACCCAGTACTTC
TRBV20-1	TRBJ2-2	many	-	CSARYGVGTGELFF	TGCAGTGCTAGATACGGCGTGGGCACCGGGGAGCTGTTTTTT
TRBV5-1	TRBJ2-5	few	-	CASSFGYKQETQYF	TGCGCCAGCAGCTTCGGCTACAAACAAGAGACCCAGTACTTC
TRBV20-1	TRBJ1-5	few	-	CSASPPFTNQPQHF	TGCAGTGCTAGCCCCCCTTTTACAAATCAGCCCCAGCATTTT
TRBV2	TRBJ1-2	many	TRBD1	CASSEGDRFNGYTF	TGTGCCAGCAGTGAAGGGGACAGATTCAATGGCTACACCTTC
TRBV5-1	TRBJ2-7	few	-	CASSFRGAYEQYF	TGCGCCAGCAGCTTCCGAGGGGCCTACGAGCAGTACTTC
TRBV15	TRBJ1-6	many	TRBD1	CATSLLRTGNSPLHF	TGTGCCACCAGCCTCCTCCGGACAGGGAATTCACCCCTCCACTTT
TRBV10-1	TRBJ2-7	many	TRBD1	CASSKSGTGAKEQYF	TGCGCCAGCAGTAAATCCGGGACAGGGGCTAAGGAGCAGTACTTC
TRBV12-3/TRBV12-4	TRBJ2-7	few	-	CASRTPPYEQYF	TGTGCCAGCAGAACCCCCCCCTACGAGCAGTACTTC
TRBV29-1	TRBJ2-5	many	-	CSVGGPYQETQYF	TGCAGCGTTGGCGGGCCGTACCAAGAGACCCAGTACTTC
TRBV6-2/TRBV6-3	TRBJ1-1	-	-	CASSWRSTEAFF	TGTGCCAGCAGTTGGAGGTCCACTGAAGCTTTCTTT
TRBV7-2	TRBJ2-7	-	-	CASSSPLPGEQYF	TGTGCCAGCAGTTCTCCCTTGCCGGGCGAGCAGTACTTC
TRBV20-1	TRBJ2-1	-	TRBD1	CSAQDHSGQGYNEQFF	TGCAGTGCCCAAGACCACTCGGGACAGGGCTACAATGAGCAGTTCTTC
TRBV7-9	TRBJ1-1	many	-	CASSLVYGTRFMNTEAFF	TGTGCCAGCAGCTTAGTGTACGGGACTCGTTTCATGAACACTGAAGCTTTCTTT
TRBV10-3	TRBJ2-1	-	TRBD2	CAISASGTSLSYNEQFF	TGTGCCATCAGTGCCTCCGGGACTAGTCTCTCCTACAATGAGCAGTTCTTC
TRBV2	TRBJ1-3	-	-	CASSYLRPYGNTIYF	TGTGCCAGCAGTTACCTACGGCCCTATGGAAACACCATATATTTT
TRBV10-3	TRBJ1-6	few	-	CAISETANSPLHF	TGTGCCATCAGTGAGACAGCTAATTCACCCCTCCACTTT
TRBV7-2	TRBJ2-7	many	TRBD2	CASSVRTSGSYEQYF	TGTGCCAGCAGCGTTCGGACTAGCGGATCCTACGAGCAGTACTTC
TRBV19	TRBJ1-5	few	-	CASSLRERPHGSNQPQHF	TGTGCCAGCAGTTTAAGGGAGCGGCCGCATGGGAGCAATCAGCCCCAGCATTTT
TRBV29-1	TRBJ1-5	-	TRBD1	CSVLTGGVQPQHF	TGCAGCGTGCTGACAGGGGGGGTCCAGCCCCAGCATTTT
TRBV13	TRBJ1-1	-	-	CASSPMNTEASF	TGTGCCAGCAGCCCAATGAACACTGAAGCTTCCTTT
TRBV10-3	TRBJ2-5	-	TRBD2	CAIAGAYQETQYF	TGTGCCATAGCGGGGGCCTACCAAGAGACCCAGTACTTC
TRBV6-5	TRBJ2-2	-	TRBD1	CASSYMVGQDNTGELFF	TGTGCCAGCAGTTATATGGTGGGACAGGACAACACCGGGGAGCTGTTTTTT